Below, 2 T cell receptor beta chains from the same sample are listed, as sequenced in a study of cytomegalovirus exposure and HLA in healthy donors. PCR was performed using 60 Vbeta and 13 Jbeta primers. Some clones are missing from TCRdb's copy, which holds only in-frame ones; the method was immunoSEQ multiplex PCR. The data hold more than 150,000 clones, with over 75% observed a single time. Sequenced: PBMCs. Receptors originate from a man aged 50 to 60 in good health and CMV-seropositive.

The CDR3 DNA reads as TGTGCCAGTAGTATGAGCGGGACTAGCGGGGGCACAGATACGCAGTATTTT. It translates to CASSMSGTSGGTDTQYF. The J gene is TRBJ2-3, the V gene TRBV19; 13 positions agree with TRBD2. This CDR3 contains 17 residues. CDR1 and CDR2 (germline): LNHDA, SQIVND (reference sequence). V was clipped by 3 bases and J by 1 base; unmatched bases: 4.

V usage is TRBV4-1 and J usage is TRBJ1-6, with D possibly being TRBD1 (6 bases). Germline CDR1 is MGHRA and CDR2 is YSYEKL. The CDR3 covers 15 residues. V was clipped by 6 bases and J by 10 bases, with 19 bases between them. DNA of the CDR3: TGCGCCAGCAGTCACGGGGGGCAGGGAGGGTCACCCCTCCACTTT. Its protein product is CASSHGGQGGSPLHF.